The T cell receptor (beta chain) under discussion was sequenced for a study of T cells in Graves' hyperthyroidism and ophthalmopathy. TCR beta CDR3 regions were amplified from RNA. The HTBI primer set drove a first-round RT-PCR of the TCR CDR3. From the multiplex PCR reads, TCRdb called clonotypes with MiXCR, one entry per CDR3 protein. Among some 560,000 distinct CDR3 sequences listed, around a sixth were seen once. This clonotype was picked up a small number of times. It was considered stable Graves' hyperthyroidism when ophthalmopathy did not progress within 18 months. Uncontrolled infection, other autoimmune disease, pregnancy or lactation led to exclusion. The CDR3 sequence is 12 residues long. Trimming stripped 5 bases from V and 10 bases from J, with 12 bases between. Germline V gives CDR1 LNHDA, CDR2 SQIVND (reference sequence).

This receptor was obtained from a woman younger than 45 with Graves' hyperthyroidism. Material for sequencing was blood. The genes are TRBV19 and TRBJ2-1; a weak D match, TRBD2 (5 bases). CDR3 protein: CASSLAKWEQFF. The DNA of the CDR3 is TGTGCCAGTAGTCTAGCCAAGTGGGAGCAGTTCTTC.